The TCR beta chain under discussion was sequenced for a study of cytomegalovirus exposure and HLA in healthy donors. Using immunoSEQ multiplex PCR, the repertoire was profiled, and TCRdb retains in-frame clones only, with some absent. The repertoire holds some 130,000 clones, about 95% seen once, with 1.8% in the top ten. Study findings and constraints: Researchers reported that three CMV-associated chains were confirmed in vitro as CMV antigen-specific. It was 150 to 200 TCR beta chains that were listed as cytomegalovirus-associated. A later analysis found first-cohort TCR clusters tended to co-occur in the 120 or so validation repertoires. The classifier reportedly diagnosed cytomegalovirus status with high sensitivity and specificity.

Turning to this clone: Its cognate antigen is unknown.

The receptor was isolated from a man younger than 35 in good health and CMV-seropositive. Sequenced material: PBMCs.

The CDR3 DNA is TGTGCCAGCAGCGTAAGGGAGAAAGAGACCCAGTACTTC. Its protein is CASSVREKETQYF. The chain is built from TRBV9 and TRBJ2-5; D possibly corresponds to TRBD2 (5 bases). The germline V and J ends were trimmed by 1 base and 3 bases, with 7 bases remaining between them. Germline values: CDR1 SGDLS, CDR2 YYNGEE. This CDR3 has 13 residues.